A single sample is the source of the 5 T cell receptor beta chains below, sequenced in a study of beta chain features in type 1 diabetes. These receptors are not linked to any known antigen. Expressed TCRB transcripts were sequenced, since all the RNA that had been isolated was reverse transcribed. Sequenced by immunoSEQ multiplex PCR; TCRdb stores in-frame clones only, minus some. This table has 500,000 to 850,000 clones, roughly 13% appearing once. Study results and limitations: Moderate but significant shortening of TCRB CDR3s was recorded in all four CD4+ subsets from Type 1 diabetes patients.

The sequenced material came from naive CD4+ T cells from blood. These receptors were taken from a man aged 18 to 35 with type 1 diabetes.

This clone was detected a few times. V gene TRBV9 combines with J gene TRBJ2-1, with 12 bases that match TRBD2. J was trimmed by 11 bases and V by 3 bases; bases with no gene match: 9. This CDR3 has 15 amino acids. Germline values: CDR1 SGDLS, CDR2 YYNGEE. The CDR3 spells CASSEDLGLAGKQFF. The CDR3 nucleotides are TGTGCCAGCAGCGAGGACCTAGGACTAGCGGGAAAGCAGTTCTTC.

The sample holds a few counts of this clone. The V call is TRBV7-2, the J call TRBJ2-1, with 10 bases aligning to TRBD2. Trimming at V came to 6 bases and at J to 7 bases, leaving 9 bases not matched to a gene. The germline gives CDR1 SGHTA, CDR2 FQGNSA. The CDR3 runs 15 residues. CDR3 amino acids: CASSQSGRARNEQFF. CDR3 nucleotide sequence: TGTGCCAGCAGTCAAAGCGGGAGGGCTAGAAATGAGCAGTTCTTC.

The chain's CDR3 is CASSLPEGDRGGYTF. The CDR3 nucleotides read TGTGCCAGCAGTTTACCCGAGGGGGACCGAGGCGGCTACACCTTC. The chain links TRBV28 to TRBJ1-2; TRBD1 might be the D (6 bases). This CDR3 spans 15 amino acids. The V and J ends lost 2 bases and 8 bases respectively, with 18 bases between them. From germline, CDR1 is MDHEN and CDR2 SYDVKM.

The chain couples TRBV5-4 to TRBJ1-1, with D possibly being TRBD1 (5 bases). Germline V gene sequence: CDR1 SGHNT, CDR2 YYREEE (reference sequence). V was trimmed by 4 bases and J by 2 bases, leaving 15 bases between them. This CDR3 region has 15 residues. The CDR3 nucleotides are TGTGCCAGCAGCCCAGGGTCAGGATCCAACACTGAAGCTTTCTTT. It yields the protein CASSPGSGSNTEAFF.

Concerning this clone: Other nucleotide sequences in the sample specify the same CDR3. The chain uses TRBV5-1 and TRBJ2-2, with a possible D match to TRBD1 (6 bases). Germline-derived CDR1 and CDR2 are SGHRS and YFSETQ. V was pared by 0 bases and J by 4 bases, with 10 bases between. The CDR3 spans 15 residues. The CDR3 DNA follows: TGCGCCAGCAGCTTGGCACAGGGCGGCACCGGGGAGCTGTTTTTT. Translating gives CASSLAQGGTGELFF.